Sequencing of this T cell receptor (beta chain) was carried out in a study of blood T cell repertoires in COVID-19. All enrollees were about 18 to 89 years old and from fewer than 25 US areas. Clinical history as reported by participants underpinned cohort assignment. CDR3 size: 16 residues. Per the germline V gene, CDR1 is SGDLS and CDR2 is YYNGEE. Trimming removed 4 bases from V and 5 bases from J, with 19 bases in between. Profiling relied on immunoSEQ multiplex PCR, and the TCRdb table lists in-frame clones only, not all of them. The sample yields 150,000 to 200,000 clones, 86% seen once. The specimen sequenced was PBMCs or T cells enriched from blood (not recorded which). This clonotype originated in a woman in her 30s who had recovered from COVID-19. The gene calls are TRBV9 and TRBJ1-5, with D tentatively TRBD1 (6 bases). CDR3 nucleotides: TGTGCCAGCAGCCCAGGGGCCGAGACCTACTATCAGCCCCAGCATTTT. This encodes CASSPGAETYYQPQHF.